This T cell receptor (beta chain) originates from a study of graft-versus-host responses after intestinal transplantation. Study-wide findings and caveats: Peak circulating GvH clone levels were associated with early post-transplant HvG declines.

Remarks on this clone: Its antigen is as yet unknown.

CDR1 and CDR2 from the germline V gene are KGHSH and LQKENI. Trimming left V 1 base short and J 5 bases short, with 9 bases between. CDR3 length: 14 residues. The data were produced by immunoSEQ multiplex PCR, yet TCRdb's version contains in-frame clones alone and is incomplete. Counted here are around 90,000 clones, approximately 92% occurring once; the ten biggest clones make up around 1.2%. This specimen was unstimulated CD8+ T cells sorted from spleen or lymph node cells, taken before transplant. The chain has TRBV18 and TRBJ1-5; D gene unclear. The clonotype was recovered from a human donor who was the organ donor for an intestinal transplant. In nucleotides, the CDR3 is TGTGCCAGCTCACCACTTGGCCTCTATCAGCCCCAGCATTTT. This gives the protein CASSPLGLYQPQHF.